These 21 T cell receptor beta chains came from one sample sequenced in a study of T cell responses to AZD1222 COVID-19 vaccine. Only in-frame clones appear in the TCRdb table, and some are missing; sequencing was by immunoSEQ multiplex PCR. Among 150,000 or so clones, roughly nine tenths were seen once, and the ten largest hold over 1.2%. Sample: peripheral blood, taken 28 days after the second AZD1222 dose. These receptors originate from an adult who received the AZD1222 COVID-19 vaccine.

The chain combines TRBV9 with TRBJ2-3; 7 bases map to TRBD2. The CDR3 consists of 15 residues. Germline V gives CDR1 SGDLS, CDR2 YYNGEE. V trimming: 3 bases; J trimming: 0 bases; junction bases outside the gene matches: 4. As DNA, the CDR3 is TGTGCCAGCAGCGGCCTAGCGGTGAGCACAGATACGCAGTATTTT. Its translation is CASSGLAVSTDTQYF.

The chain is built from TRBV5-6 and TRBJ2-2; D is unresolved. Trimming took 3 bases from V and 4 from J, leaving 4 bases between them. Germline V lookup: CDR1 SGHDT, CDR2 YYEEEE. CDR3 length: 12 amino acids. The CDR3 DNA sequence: TGTGCCAGCAGCTCTCTCACCGGGGAGCTGTTTTTT. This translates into CASSSLTGELFF.

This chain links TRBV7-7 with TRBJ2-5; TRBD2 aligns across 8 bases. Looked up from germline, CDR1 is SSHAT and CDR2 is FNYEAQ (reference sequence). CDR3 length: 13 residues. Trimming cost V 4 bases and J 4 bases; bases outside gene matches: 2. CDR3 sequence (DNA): TGTGCCAGCAGCTCCGCGGGGGGAGAGACCCAGTACTTC. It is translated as CASSSAGGETQYF.

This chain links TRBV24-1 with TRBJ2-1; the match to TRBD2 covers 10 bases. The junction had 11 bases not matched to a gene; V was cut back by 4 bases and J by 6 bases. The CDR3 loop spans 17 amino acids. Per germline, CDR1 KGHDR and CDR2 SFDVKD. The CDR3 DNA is TGTGCCACCAGTGAGACTCGCCGGCCTAGCGGGAGCAATGAGCAGTTCTTC. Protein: CATSETRRPSGSNEQFF.

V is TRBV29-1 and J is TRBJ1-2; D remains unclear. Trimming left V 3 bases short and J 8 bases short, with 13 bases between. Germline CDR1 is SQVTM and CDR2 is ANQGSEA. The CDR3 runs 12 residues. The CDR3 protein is CSVDILVGGYTF. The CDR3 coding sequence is TGCAGCGTTGATATCCTGGTAGGGGGCTACACCTTC.

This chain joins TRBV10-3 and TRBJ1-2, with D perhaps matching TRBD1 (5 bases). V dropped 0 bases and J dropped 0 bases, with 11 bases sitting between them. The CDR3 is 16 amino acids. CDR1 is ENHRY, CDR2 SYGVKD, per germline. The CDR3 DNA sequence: TGTGCCATCAGTGAGTCTGGGGCCTTTTCTAACTATGGCTACACCTTC. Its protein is CAISESGAFSNYGYTF.

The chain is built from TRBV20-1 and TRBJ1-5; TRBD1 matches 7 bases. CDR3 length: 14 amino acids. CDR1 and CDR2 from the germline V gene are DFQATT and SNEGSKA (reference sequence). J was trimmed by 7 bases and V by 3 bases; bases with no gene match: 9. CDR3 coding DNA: TGCAGTGCTAGTCTCGGACAGGTTGAACAGCCCCAGCATTTT. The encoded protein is CSASLGQVEQPQHF.

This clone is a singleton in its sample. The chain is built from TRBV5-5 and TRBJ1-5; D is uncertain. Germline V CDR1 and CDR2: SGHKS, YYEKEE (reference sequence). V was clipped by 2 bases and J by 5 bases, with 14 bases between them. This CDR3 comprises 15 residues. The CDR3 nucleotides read TGTGCCAGCAGCTTAAGAGGAGTTTCGGATCAGCCCCAGCATTTT. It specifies CASSLRGVSDQPQHF.

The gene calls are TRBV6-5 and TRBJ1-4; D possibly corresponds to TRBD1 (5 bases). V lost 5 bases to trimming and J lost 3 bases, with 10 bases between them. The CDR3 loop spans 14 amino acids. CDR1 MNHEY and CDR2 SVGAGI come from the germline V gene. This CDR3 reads CASSPGLSNEKLFF. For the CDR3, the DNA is TGTGCCAGCAGTCCAGGGTTATCTAATGAAAAACTGTTTTTT.

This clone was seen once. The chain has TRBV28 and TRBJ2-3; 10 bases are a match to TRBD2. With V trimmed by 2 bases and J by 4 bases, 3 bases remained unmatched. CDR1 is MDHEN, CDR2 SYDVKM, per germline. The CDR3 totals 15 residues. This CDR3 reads CASSLLAGESDTQYF. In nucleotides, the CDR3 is TGTGCCAGCAGTTTACTAGCGGGAGAATCAGATACGCAGTATTTT.

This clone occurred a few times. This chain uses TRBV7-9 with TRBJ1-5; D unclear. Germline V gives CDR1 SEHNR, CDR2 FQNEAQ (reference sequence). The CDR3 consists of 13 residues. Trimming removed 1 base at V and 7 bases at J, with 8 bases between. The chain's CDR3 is CASSLEAPQPQHF. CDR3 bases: TGTGCCAGCAGCTTAGAGGCCCCACAGCCCCAGCATTTT.

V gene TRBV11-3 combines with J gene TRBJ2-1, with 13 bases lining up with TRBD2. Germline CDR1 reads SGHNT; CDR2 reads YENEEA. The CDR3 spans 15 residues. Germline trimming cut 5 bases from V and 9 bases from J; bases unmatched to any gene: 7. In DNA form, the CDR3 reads TGTGCCAGCAGCCCCGGACTAGCGGGAGCGGGTGAGCAGTTCTTC. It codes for CASSPGLAGAGEQFF. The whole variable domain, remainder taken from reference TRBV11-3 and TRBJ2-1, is EAGVVQSPRYKIIEKKQPVAFWCNPISGHNTLYWYLQNLGQGPELLIRYENEEAVDDSQLPKDRFSAERLKGVDSTLKIQPAELGDSAVYLCASSPGLAGAGEQFFGPGTRLTVL.

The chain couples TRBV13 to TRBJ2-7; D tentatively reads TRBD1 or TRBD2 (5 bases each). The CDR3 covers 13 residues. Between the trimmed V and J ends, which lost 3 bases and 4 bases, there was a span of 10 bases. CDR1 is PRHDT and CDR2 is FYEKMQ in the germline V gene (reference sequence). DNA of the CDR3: TGTGCCAGCAGCTTGGGGCGAGGGTACGAGCAGTACTTC. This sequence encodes CASSLGRGYEQYF.

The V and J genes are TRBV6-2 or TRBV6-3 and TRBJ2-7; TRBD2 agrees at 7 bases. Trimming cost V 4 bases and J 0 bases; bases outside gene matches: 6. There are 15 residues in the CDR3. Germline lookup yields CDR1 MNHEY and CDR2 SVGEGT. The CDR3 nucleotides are TGTGCCAGCAGTTCGGGGACTATGAGCTCCTACGAGCAGTACTTC. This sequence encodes CASSSGTMSSYEQYF.

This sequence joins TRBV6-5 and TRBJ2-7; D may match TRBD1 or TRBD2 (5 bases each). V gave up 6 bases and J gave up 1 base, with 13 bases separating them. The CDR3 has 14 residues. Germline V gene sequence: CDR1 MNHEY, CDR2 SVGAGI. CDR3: CASRTGTASYEQYF. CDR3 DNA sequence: TGTGCCAGCAGAACCGGGACGGCTTCCTACGAGCAGTACTTC.

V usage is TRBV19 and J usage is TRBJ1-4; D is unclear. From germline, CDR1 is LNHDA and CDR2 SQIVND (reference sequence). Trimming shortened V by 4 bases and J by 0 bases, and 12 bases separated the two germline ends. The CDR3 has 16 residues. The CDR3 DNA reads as TGTGCCAGTAGTAGAAAGGGCCTTGCAACTAATGAAAAACTGTTTTTT. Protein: CASSRKGLATNEKLFF.

In DNA, the CDR3 is TGCGCCAGCAGGGAAGGGTGGCGGGGGGTCCTGGCCGGGGAGCTGTTTTTT. It translates to CASREGWRGVLAGELFF. This rearrangement joins TRBV10-1 to TRBJ2-2, with TRBD2 identical over 8 bases. This CDR3 is 17 amino acids long. After removal of 6 bases from V and 6 bases from J, the junction contained 15 bases not matched to a gene. The germline V gene encodes CDR1 WNHNN and CDR2 SYGVQD (reference sequence).

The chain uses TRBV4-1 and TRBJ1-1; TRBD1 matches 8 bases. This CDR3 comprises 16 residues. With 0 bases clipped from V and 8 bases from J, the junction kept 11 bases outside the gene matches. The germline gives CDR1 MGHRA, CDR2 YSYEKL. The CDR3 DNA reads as TGCGCCAGCAGCCAAGACCGGGACAGGCCTTATCTGGAAGCTTTCTTT. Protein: CASSQDRDRPYLEAFF.

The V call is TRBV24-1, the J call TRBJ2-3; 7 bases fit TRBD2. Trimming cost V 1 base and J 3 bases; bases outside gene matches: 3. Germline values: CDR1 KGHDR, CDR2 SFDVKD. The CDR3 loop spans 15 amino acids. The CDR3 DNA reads TGTGCCACCAGTGATTTCCGGGGAGGGACAGATACGCAGTATTTT. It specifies CATSDFRGGTDTQYF.

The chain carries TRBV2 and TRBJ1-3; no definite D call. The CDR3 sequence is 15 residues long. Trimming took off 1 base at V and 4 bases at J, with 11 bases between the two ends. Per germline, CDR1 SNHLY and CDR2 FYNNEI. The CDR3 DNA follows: TGTGCCAGCAGTGAAGGTGTACCGGGAGGAAACACCATATATTTT. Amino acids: CASSEGVPGGNTIYF.

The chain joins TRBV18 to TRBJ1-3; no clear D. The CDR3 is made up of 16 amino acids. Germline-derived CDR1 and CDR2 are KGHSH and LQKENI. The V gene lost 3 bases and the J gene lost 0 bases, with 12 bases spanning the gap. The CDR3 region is CASSPVQSPSGNTIYF. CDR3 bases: TGTGCCAGCTCACCGGTCCAGTCTCCCTCTGGAAACACCATATATTTT.